This is a list of T cell receptor beta chains from one sample in a study of T cell repertoires in cytomegalovirus infection. For these receptors, no antigen is known. TCRdb independently ran MiXCR on the reads; one entry per CDR3 protein. The table includes tens of thousands of distinct CDR3 sequences, less than 30% detected once. The source material was CD8+ T cells from cultured PBMCs, sampled from culture after CMV antigen stimulation. The receptors derive from a human donor in good health (CMV status not recorded). Some clones in this sample may be carry-over from other donors' samples. Each CDR3 is given with its conserved first and last residue. The order of the fields is J gene, D gene, clone size, V gene, CDR3 length, CDR3 protein, CDR3 DNA. The D gene is left open where the match is weak. Part of the rows lack a size; the others show once, few, many or a class for expanded clones.

j_call: TRBJ1-1
d_call: NA
clone_size: NA
v_call: TRBV5-1
cdr3_length: 14
cdr3_aa: CASSLGTLNTEAFF
cdr3_nt: TGCGCCAGCAGCTTGGGTACACTGAACACTGAAGCTTTCTTT

j_call: TRBJ1-1
d_call: NA
clone_size: many
v_call: TRBV12-3/TRBV12-4
cdr3_length: 16
cdr3_aa: CASSSDLRGMNTEAFF
cdr3_nt: TGTGCCAGCAGTTCTGACCTGAGGGGGATGAACACTGAAGCTTTCTTT

j_call: TRBJ2-7
d_call: TRBD2
clone_size: few
v_call: TRBV10-3
cdr3_length: 16
cdr3_aa: CAISSASGLVTYEQYF
cdr3_nt: TGTGCCATCAGTTCCGCTTCGGGACTAGTAACATACGAGCAGTACTTC

j_call: TRBJ1-1
d_call: TRBD1
clone_size: NA
v_call: TRBV7-4
cdr3_length: 15
cdr3_aa: CASRSGGAVGTEAFF
cdr3_nt: TGTGCCAGCAGGTCAGGGGGCGCGGTGGGCACTGAAGCTTTCTTT

j_call: TRBJ1-1
d_call: NA
clone_size: NA
v_call: TRBV20-1
cdr3_length: 12
cdr3_aa: CSARVSGTEAFF
cdr3_nt: TGCAGTGCTAGGGTGTCGGGCACTGAAGCTTTCTTT

j_call: TRBJ2-1
d_call: TRBD2
clone_size: many
v_call: TRBV7-2
cdr3_length: 18
cdr3_aa: CASSLPRTSGRSYNEQFF
cdr3_nt: TGTGCCAGCAGCCTCCCACGGACTAGCGGTCGCTCCTACAATGAGCAGTTCTTC

j_call: TRBJ1-2
d_call: TRBD1
clone_size: NA
v_call: TRBV7-3
cdr3_length: 16
cdr3_aa: CASSLNGDRGRDGYTF
cdr3_nt: TGTGCCAGCAGTCTAAACGGGGACAGGGGAAGGGATGGCTACACCTTC

j_call: TRBJ2-7
d_call: NA
clone_size: many
v_call: TRBV27
cdr3_length: 14
cdr3_aa: CASSLGGWDYEQYF
cdr3_nt: TGTGCCAGCAGTTTAGGAGGCTGGGACTACGAGCAGTACTTC

j_call: TRBJ1-3
d_call: TRBD1
clone_size: many
v_call: TRBV7-2
cdr3_length: 16
cdr3_aa: CASSSQGAFSGNTIYF
cdr3_nt: TGTGCCAGCAGCTCTCAGGGGGCCTTTTCTGGAAACACCATATATTTT

j_call: TRBJ2-7
d_call: NA
clone_size: few
v_call: TRBV2
cdr3_length: 15
cdr3_aa: CASSERYNPLYEQYF
cdr3_nt: TGTGCCAGCAGTGAAAGGTACAACCCCCTCTACGAGCAGTACTTC

j_call: TRBJ2-3
d_call: NA
clone_size: many
v_call: TRBV13
cdr3_length: 16
cdr3_aa: CASSFFPGTSTDTQYF
cdr3_nt: TGTGCCAGCAGCTTTTTTCCAGGCACTAGCACAGATACGCAGTATTTT

j_call: TRBJ2-1
d_call: NA
clone_size: few
v_call: TRBV6-2/TRBV6-3
cdr3_length: 16
cdr3_aa: CASTLGETISRDEQFF
cdr3_nt: TGTGCCAGCACCCTCGGTGAAACGATCTCTAGGGATGAGCAGTTCTTC

j_call: TRBJ2-3
d_call: NA
clone_size: NA
v_call: TRBV7-2
cdr3_length: 15
cdr3_aa: CASSLELLRTDTQYF
cdr3_nt: TGTGCCAGCAGCTTAGAATTATTGCGCACAGATACGCAGTATTTT

j_call: TRBJ2-1
d_call: TRBD2
clone_size: many
v_call: TRBV7-8
cdr3_length: 17
cdr3_aa: CASSPTSGSNPYNEQFF
cdr3_nt: TGTGCCAGCAGTCCTACTAGCGGGAGTAATCCCTACAATGAGCAGTTCTTC

j_call: TRBJ2-7
d_call: TRBD1
clone_size: NA
v_call: TRBV18
cdr3_length: 16
cdr3_aa: CASSPQPGRGSHEQYF
cdr3_nt: TGTGCCAGCTCACCCCAGCCCGGCAGGGGGTCCCACGAGCAGTACTTC

j_call: TRBJ2-2
d_call: TRBD1
clone_size: many
v_call: TRBV7-9
cdr3_length: 16
cdr3_aa: CASSPTGGTRTGELFF
cdr3_nt: TGTGCCAGCAGCCCAACAGGGGGCACGCGAACCGGGGAGCTGTTTTTT

j_call: TRBJ2-2
d_call: NA
clone_size: NA
v_call: TRBV27
cdr3_length: 14
cdr3_aa: CASSLSGDTGELFF
cdr3_nt: TGTGCCAGCAGTTTGTCGGGGGACACCGGGGAGCTGTTTTTT

j_call: TRBJ2-7
d_call: TRBD1
clone_size: few
v_call: TRBV13
cdr3_length: 14
cdr3_aa: CASRLRGQTYEQYF
cdr3_nt: TGTGCCAGCAGACTCAGGGGGCAGACCTACGAGCAGTACTTC

j_call: TRBJ2-1
d_call: NA
clone_size: many
v_call: TRBV12-3/TRBV12-4
cdr3_length: 13
cdr3_aa: CASTHIRQNEQFF
cdr3_nt: TGTGCCAGCACCCACATAAGACAGAATGAGCAGTTCTTC

j_call: TRBJ2-7
d_call: NA
clone_size: NA
v_call: TRBV12-3/TRBV12-4
cdr3_length: 15
cdr3_aa: CASSFAASRKYEQYF
cdr3_nt: TGTGCCAGCAGTTTTGCAGCCTCTCGTAAATACGAGCAGTACTTC

j_call: TRBJ1-5
d_call: TRBD1
clone_size: NA
v_call: TRBV7-9
cdr3_length: 15
cdr3_aa: CASSGGQGSNQPQHF
cdr3_nt: TGTGCCAGCAGCGGGGGACAGGGTAGCAATCAGCCCCAGCATTTT

j_call: TRBJ1-3
d_call: NA
clone_size: few
v_call: TRBV12-3/TRBV12-4
cdr3_length: 13
cdr3_aa: CASQLGEGTTIYF
cdr3_nt: TGTGCCAGCCAACTTGGGGAAGGTACCACCATATATTTT

j_call: TRBJ2-3
d_call: NA
clone_size: NA
v_call: TRBV2
cdr3_length: 16
cdr3_aa: CASSEAIQGSTDTQYF
cdr3_nt: TGTGCCAGCAGTGAAGCGATTCAAGGGAGCACAGATACGCAGTATTTT